This note documents a single T cell receptor (beta chain) sequence. Its antigen is currently unknown. Produced via immunoSEQ multiplex PCR; TCRdb's table is partial and in-frame only. The sample lists 100,000 to 140,000 clones, 70% to 90% occurring once. The data were taken from a study of T cell responses to AZD1222 COVID-19 vaccine. Germline values: CDR1 LNHDA, CDR2 SQIVND (reference sequence). Trimming left V 3 bases short and J 3 bases short, with 15 bases between. The CDR3 is 16 residues long. Overall study results and limits: Females made up more of the donors, who were largely white British, and clonal diversity may have come out too low.

The genes are TRBV19 and TRBJ1-5; D is uncertain. The sequence came from an adult who received the AZD1222 COVID-19 vaccine. Sequences were derived from peripheral blood, sampled 28 days after the second AZD1222 dose. CDR3 amino acids: CASSIGPSGINQPQHF. In DNA form, the CDR3 reads TGTGCCAGTAGTATTGGACCCTCGGGGATCAATCAGCCCCAGCATTTT.